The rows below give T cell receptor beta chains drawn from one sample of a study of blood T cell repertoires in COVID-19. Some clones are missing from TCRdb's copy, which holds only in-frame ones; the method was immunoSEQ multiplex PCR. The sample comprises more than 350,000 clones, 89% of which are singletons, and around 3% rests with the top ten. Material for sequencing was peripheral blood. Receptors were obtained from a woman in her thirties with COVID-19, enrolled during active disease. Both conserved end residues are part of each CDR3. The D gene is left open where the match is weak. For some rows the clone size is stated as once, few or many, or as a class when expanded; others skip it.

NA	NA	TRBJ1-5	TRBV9	TGTGCCAGCACCCGGGGGGGCAGCCAGGATGGGGGCAATCAGCCCCAGCATTTT	CASTRGGSQDGGNQPQHF
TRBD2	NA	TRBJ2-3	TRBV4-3	TGCGCCAGCAGCCGCGGGAGCCCCCAATCCGCGCAGTATTTT	CASSRGSPQSAQYF
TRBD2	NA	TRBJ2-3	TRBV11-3	TGTGCCAGCAGCTTACCGATAGCGGGAGACAAAATGGGAGATACGCAGTATTTT	CASSLPIAGDKMGDTQYF
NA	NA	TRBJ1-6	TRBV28	TGTGCCAGCATGGGCAATCGACATTCACCCCTCCACTTT	CASMGNRHSPLHF
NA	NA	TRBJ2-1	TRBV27	TGTGCCAGCAGTTTATCAAACGGGTCCCGACCCCGCTACAATGAGCAGTTCTTC	CASSLSNGSRPRYNEQFF
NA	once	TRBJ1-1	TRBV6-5	TGTGCCACCATCAGGGGCGAGACTGAAGCTTTCTTT	CATIRGETEAFF
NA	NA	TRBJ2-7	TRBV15	TGTGCCACCAGCAGAGCCAGGGGAAACGAGCAGTACTTC	CATSRARGNEQYF
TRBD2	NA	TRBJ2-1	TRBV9	TGTGCCAGCAGCGGGGGACTATCAGAGAGCTATGAGCAGTTCTTC	CASSGGLSESYEQFF
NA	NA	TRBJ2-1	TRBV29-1	TGCAGCGTTGGAGGCCGATACAATGAGCAGTTCTTC	CSVGGRYNEQFF
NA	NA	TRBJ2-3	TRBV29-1	TGCAGCGTTGTTCCCATGGGGGGGGGCGCTTCCACAGATACGCAGTATTTT	CSVVPMGGGASTDTQYF
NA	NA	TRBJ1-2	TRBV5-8	TGTGCCAGCAGCTTGATCGACATCGTCTATGGCTACACCTTC	CASSLIDIVYGYTF
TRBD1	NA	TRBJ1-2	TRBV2	TGTGCCAGCAGCCTAGACAGGGACGAGGGCTACACCTTC	CASSLDRDEGYTF
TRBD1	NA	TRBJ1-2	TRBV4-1	TGCGCCAGCAGCCAAGAGGAGGGACAGGTTAACTATGGCTACACCTTC	CASSQEEGQVNYGYTF
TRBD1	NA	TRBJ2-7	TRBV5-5	TGTGCCAGCAGCCCGGGACAGGGGCTGCGCGAGCAGTACTTC	CASSPGQGLREQYF
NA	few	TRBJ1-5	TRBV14	TGTGCCAGCAGTCAGGGCCCCAATCAGCCCCAGCATTTT	CASSQGPNQPQHF